This T cell receptor beta chain was sequenced in a study of blood T cell repertoires in COVID-19. Study details: Sites across the United States, Italy and Spain contributed samples from acute and convalescent COVID-19.

The CDR3 consists of 17 residues. V lost 1 base and J lost 11, with 25 bases in between. The germline gives CDR1 SGHKS, CDR2 YYEKEE (reference sequence). Libraries were prepared by immunoSEQ multiplex PCR; TCRdb keeps only in-frame clonotypes and omits some of them. The sample lists about 220,000 clones; 85% to 90% were seen once. The participants were between roughly 18 and 89 years old and came from some 23 US areas. Participants had their cohort set by participant-reported clinical history. The TCR originated in a young woman in a cohort exposed to, infected with or recovered from COVID-19 (not recorded which). The chain combines TRBV5-5 with TRBJ2-1, with D possibly being TRBD1 (5 bases). The sequenced material came from PBMCs or T cells enriched from blood (not recorded which). CDR3 in amino acids: CASSLLGRLTGLDQQFF. CDR3 nucleotides: TGTGCCAGCAGCTTGTTGGGGCGCCTCACCGGGCTGGACCAGCAGTTCTTC. Variable domain in full (rest from reference TRBV5-5 and TRBJ2-1): DAGVTQSPTHLIKTRGQQVTLRCSPISGHKSVSWYQQVLGQGPQFIFQYYEKEERGRGNFPDRFSARQFPNYSSELNVNALLLGDSALYLCASSLLGRLTGLDQQFFGPGTRLTVL.